This section outlines one T cell receptor beta chain sequence together with its context. Those designated as exposed participants met a COVID-19 case within 2 weeks before study entry. Source study methods: The authors estimated nucleated cell counts from reference gene primer amplification. Repertoires were generated with immunoSEQ multiplex PCR, while TCRdb's copy carries only in-frame clones and drops some. The DNA gave D and trimming, while V, J and clone size come from that table. This table holds a few hundred thousand clones, 80% to 90% found once. With 7 bases removed from V and 1 base from J, the gap between germline ends came to 9 bases. This CDR3 is 13 amino acids long. This entry belongs to a study of blood T cell repertoires in COVID-19.

The specimen was PBMCs or T cells enriched from blood (not recorded which). This rearrangement joins TRBV12-3 or TRBV12-4 to TRBJ2-3; D gene ambiguous. The sequence was collected from a woman between 45 and 65 years old who had been exposed to COVID-19. The CDR3 here is CASNLYGTDTQYF. The CDR3 DNA sequence: TGTGCCAGCAACTTATATGGCACAGATACGCAGTATTTT.